This T cell receptor beta chain was observed in a study of molecular identifiers for immune sequencing clone quantification. This clonotype was seen repeatedly, ten times or more. One entry per CDR3 protein, called by TCRdb with MiXCR from the PCR reads. The sample contains 63,000 or so distinct CDR3 sequences, about a sixth of which appear only once. In germline, CDR1 is DFQATT, CDR2 SNEGSKA (reference sequence). This CDR3 contains 14 residues. After removal of 2 bases from V and 5 bases from J, the junction contained 9 bases not matched to a gene. The sample comprised naive CD8+ T cells from blood, with Jurkat cell RNA spiked in. Documented subset: FACS-sorted CD8+CD4-CCR7+CD45RA+ naive T cells. This chain uses TRBV20-1 with TRBJ2-7; 7 nucleotides match TRBD1. This receptor was taken from a human donor in good health. Some libraries in this study had Jurkat cell RNA spiked in. The DNA of the CDR3 is TGCAGTGCTAGAACACAGGGGTTCCGAGACGAGCAGTACTTC. Amino acids: CSARTQGFRDEQYF.